Listed below are T cell receptor beta chains from one sample, sequenced in a study of human T cells and chemical hapten exposure. TCRdb recomputed calls from the RACE reads with MiXCR, one row per CDR3 protein. The profile shows 150,000 to 200,000 distinct CDR3 sequences, around 15% of them singletons. Here the sequenced sample was whole blood, taken in connection with sensitization to the hapten diphenylcyclopropenone (DPC). These receptors were taken from a woman in her 30s with alopecia areata. Some clones in this sample may be carry-over from other donors' samples. Both conserved end residues are trimmed from each CDR3. Fields, in order: CDR3 protein, clone size, V gene. Not every row has a clone size; where given, it reads once, few, many or a size class.

CDR3: ASSQDRSHLNIQY
size: .
V: TRBV4-3

CDR3: ASSQSTPFGQGRNEQY
size: .
V: TRBV4-2

CDR3: ASSSTGLAGGQEQY
size: many
V: TRBV6-6

CDR3: ASSQVGLGSGELF
size: .
V: TRBV3-1

CDR3: ASSLGLLAGKETQY
size: .
V: TRBV5-1

CDR3: ASSRLAAYGELF
size: .
V: TRBV7-8

CDR3: ASSFRGRQETQY
size: many
V: TRBV7-2

CDR3: ASSLNPSTADGYT
size: .
V: TRBV28

CDR3: ASSYRQGRRSGANVLT
size: .
V: TRBV12-3/TRBV12-4

CDR3: ASSILRQGRDEKLF
size: few
V: TRBV11-2

CDR3: ASSFGAARRHSPLH
size: many
V: TRBV28

CDR3: ASSPPTSDSGANVLT
size: many
V: TRBV18

CDR3: ASSFDRVHEQY
size: few
V: TRBV7-8

CDR3: ASSPPNSGGNQPQH
size: .
V: TRBV18

CDR3: ASSNPRGLLAGANVLT
size: many
V: TRBV13

CDR3: ASANMGEKLF
size: few
V: TRBV12-3/TRBV12-4

CDR3: ASSQDSSSEKLF
size: .
V: TRBV4-3

CDR3: ASSFSRNEAF
size: .
V: TRBV7-9

CDR3: ASNAATNTGELF
size: .
V: TRBV19

CDR3: ASRGGLNTEAF
size: many
V: TRBV28

CDR3: ASSTGTSGGYEQY
size: few
V: TRBV5-4

CDR3: SVEEAANTEAF
size: .
V: TRBV29-1

CDR3: AWMSGQASSGNTIY
size: few
V: TRBV30

CDR3: ASSAGQGSPYEQY
size: .
V: TRBV5-1

CDR3: ASSPTSGGAFYNEQF
size: .
V: TRBV28

CDR3: ASSFPGDEQF
size: .
V: TRBV5-1

CDR3: ASSLTENTGELF
size: .
V: TRBV7-9

CDR3: ASSLGLWQLYGYT
size: few
V: TRBV7-2

CDR3: ASSFRRAQETQY
size: few
V: TRBV5-6

CDR3: ATLRRGGDLTGELF
size: .
V: TRBV10-3

CDR3: ASSDTGGYEQF
size: few
V: TRBV6-6

CDR3: ASRLTSTGLGT
size: few
V: TRBV28

CDR3: ASSKEQLAEQF
size: few
V: TRBV21-1

CDR3: SVEPIVGETQY
size: few
V: TRBV29-1

CDR3: ASSLVLAAAQY
size: many
V: TRBV11-3

CDR3: ASSLEGASRGEQY
size: few
V: TRBV7-6

CDR3: ASSLSGRGTGTQY
size: .
V: TRBV7-2

CDR3: ASSPRDRGPRKLF
size: few
V: TRBV27

CDR3: ASSPGERVYGYT
size: .
V: TRBV5-1

CDR3: ASSFIWGPMNTEAF
size: few
V: TRBV28

CDR3: ASSQGPSREEKLF
size: few
V: TRBV3-1

CDR3: ASSLGGAGDTEAF
size: .
V: TRBV11-2

CDR3: ASSLEGLAGTDTQY
size: few
V: TRBV7-2

CDR3: ASTHEGYQPQH
size: many
V: TRBV6-2/TRBV6-3

CDR3: SAPGTGDEYGYT
size: few
V: TRBV20-1

CDR3: ASSLWGGKLF
size: .
V: TRBV28

CDR3: ASSLGGTDQPQH
size: .
V: TRBV12-3/TRBV12-4

CDR3: ASSFSRQGASRYYGYT
size: many
V: TRBV27